This passage covers 32 T cell receptor beta chains from one sample sequenced in a study of OX40 agonist ivuxolimab in advanced cancers. The library came from the immunoSEQ multiplex PCR assay. TCRdb carries this immuneACCESS record with in-frame sequences only. Its versions omit some clonotypes, under half of them owing to an unresolved V gene in the studies checked, with the rest unexplained. This sample comprises around 70,000 clones, about 91% of them detected only once. The ten largest make up around 10% of the sample. The sequenced sample was CD4+ or CD8+ T cells sorted from blood, obtained in a trial of the OX40 agonist ivuxolimab. The origin of the receptors is an adult with an advanced solid tumor such as melanoma, head and neck, liver or kidney cancer.

This chain joins TRBV10-1 and TRBJ1-4; no clear D. This CDR3 is 15 amino acids long. The germline CDR1 and CDR2 sequences are WNHNN and SYGVQD (reference sequence). V was clipped by 2 bases and J by 7 bases, with 14 bases between them. CDR3 bases: TGCGCCAGCAGTGAGGGCCAGGATGGCGGTGAAAAACTGTTTTTT. Residues: CASSEGQDGGEKLFF.

The chain carries TRBV28 and TRBJ2-7; TRBD1 might be the D (5 bases). The CDR3 loop spans 14 amino acids. The germline CDR1 and CDR2 sequences are MDHEN and SYDVKM. Trimming left V 7 bases short and J 0 bases short, with 13 bases between. CDR3 nucleotides: TGTGCCAGCACTCTAGGGGCACCCTCCTACGAGCAGTACTTC. Translation gives CASTLGAPSYEQYF.

The chain links TRBV19 to TRBJ2-1; TRBD1 might be the D (6 bases). Deletions cut 9 bases from V and 9 bases from J, with 18 bases between. The V gene's germline CDR1 is LNHDA and CDR2 SQIVND (reference sequence). The CDR3 length is 13 residues. The CDR3 bases are TGTGCCAGCCGACAGGTTCCAAACGGTGAGCAGTTCTTC. This codes for CASRQVPNGEQFF.

The V call is TRBV7-9, the J call TRBJ1-5; TRBD1 agrees at 9 bases. The CDR3 is made up of 18 amino acids. CDR1 is SEHNR and CDR2 is FQNEAQ in the germline V gene (reference sequence). J was trimmed by 1 base and V by 1 base; bases with no gene match: 8. The CDR3 DNA is TGTGCCAGCAGCTTAGGAGGAAGGACAGGGGTCAGCAATCAGCCCCAGCATTTT. This translates into CASSLGGRTGVSNQPQHF.

This chain links TRBV7-9 with TRBJ1-1; possibly TRBD1 for D (5 bases). V was trimmed by 5 bases and J by 6 bases, leaving 13 bases between them. The CDR3 spans 13 residues. The germline V gene encodes CDR1 SEHNR and CDR2 FQNEAQ (reference sequence). The CDR3 sequence: CASSSGGGAEAFF. CDR3 in DNA: TGTGCCAGCAGCAGCGGTGGAGGGGCTGAAGCTTTCTTT.

The chain recombines TRBV28 with TRBJ1-2, with TRBD1 matching 7 bases. There are 14 residues in the CDR3. The ends lost 6 bases at V and 8 bases at J; junction bases unmatched: 12. The germline CDR1 and CDR2 sequences are MDHEN and SYDVKM. CDR3 in amino acids: CASSPGTAWGGYTF. CDR3 nucleotides: TGTGCCAGCAGCCCCGGGACAGCGTGGGGGGGCTACACCTTC.

V usage is TRBV5-1 and J usage is TRBJ1-6; 9 nucleotides match TRBD1. V lost 0 bases, J lost 10 bases, and 2 bases stayed unmatched. The CDR3 covers 14 residues. The V gene's germline CDR1 is SGHRS and CDR2 YFSETQ. The CDR3 region has the DNA TGCGCCAGCAGCTTGGGGGACAGGGCCTCACCCCTCCACTTT. Translated: CASSLGDRASPLHF.

The V and J genes are TRBV7-3 and TRBJ1-1, with D hard to call. The CDR3 covers 13 residues. V dropped 6 bases and J dropped 3 bases, with 11 bases sitting between them. CDR1 is SGHTA, CDR2 FQGTGA, per germline. The CDR3 nucleotides read TGTGCCAGCAGACGGTACCAGGACACTGAAGCTTTCTTT. It encodes CASRRYQDTEAFF.

The CDR3 DNA reads as TGTGCCAGCAGCGCAATACAGGGGGCGACAGATACGCAGTATTTT. Protein sequence: CASSAIQGATDTQYF. This chain links TRBV9 with TRBJ2-3; TRBD1 matches 9 bases. The CDR3 covers 15 residues. After removal of 3 bases from V and 3 bases from J, the junction contained 5 bases not matched to a gene. Germline CDR1 and CDR2: SGDLS and YYNGEE.

The chain uses TRBV5-6 and TRBJ1-6; 9 positions match TRBD1. J gave up 9 bases and V 6 bases, and 7 bases lay outside the gene matches. Germline values: CDR1 SGHDT, CDR2 YYEEEE. The CDR3 spans 14 residues. The CDR3 nucleotides read TGTGCCAGCAACTGGACAGGGGAAGCTTCACCCCTCCACTTT. Amino acid sequence: CASNWTGEASPLHF.

The rearrangement joins TRBV7-9 to TRBJ1-4; possibly TRBD1 for D (6 bases). This CDR3 region has 14 residues. Germline CDR1 is SEHNR and CDR2 is FQNEAQ (reference sequence). The V end lost 4 bases, the J end lost 5 bases, and 11 bases lay between the germline ends. The CDR3 sequence: CASSSRGQNEKLFF. Written as DNA, the CDR3 is TGTGCCAGCAGCTCACGAGGACAGAATGAAAAACTGTTTTTT.

This clone was counted once. V usage is TRBV6-5 and J usage is TRBJ2-7; maybe TRBD2 (6 bases). The length of the CDR3 is 14 residues. Germline values: CDR1 MNHEY, CDR2 SVGAGI. Trimming cost V 5 bases and J 2 bases, with 13 bases left between them. CDR3 sequence (DNA): TGTGCCAGCAGTAGTGGGAGGTACGCCTACGAGCAGTACTTC. Protein sequence: CASSSGRYAYEQYF.

The V call is TRBV4-1, the J call TRBJ1-3, with 8 bases lining up with TRBD1. V lost 3 bases and J lost 2; bases outside the gene matches: 3. This CDR3 contains 15 residues. CDR1 and CDR2 from the germline V gene are MGHRA and YSYEKL. In DNA, the CDR3 is TGCGCCAGCAGCCAGGGACAGGCCGCTGGAAACACCATATATTTT. Translating it yields CASSQGQAAGNTIYF.

The chain couples TRBV2 to TRBJ1-1; unclear D gene. Between the trimmed V and J ends, which lost 2 bases and 4 bases, there was a span of 2 bases. CDR3 length: 11 residues. The V gene's germline CDR1 is SNHLY and CDR2 FYNNEI. The CDR3 sequence is CASSEITEAFF. CDR3 nucleotides: TGTGCCAGCAGTGAAATCACTGAAGCTTTCTTT. Based on the CDR3 plus reference TRBV2 and TRBJ1-1, the full variable domain is EPEVTQTPSHQVTQMGQEVILRCVPISNHLYFYWYRQILGQKVEFLVSFYNNEISEKSEIFDDQFSVERPDGSNFTLKIRSTKLEDSAMYFCASSEITEAFFGQGTRLTVV.

The chain links TRBV11-3 to TRBJ1-3, with no clear D. There are 13 residues in the CDR3. Trimming took 5 bases from V and 0 from J, leaving 5 bases between them. Germline values: CDR1 SGHNT, CDR2 YENEEA. The CDR3 protein is CASSANSGNTIYF. The DNA for the CDR3 is TGTGCCAGCAGCGCTAACTCTGGAAACACCATATATTTT.

The chain couples TRBV6-5 to TRBJ2-7, with TRBD1 matching over 8 bases. The CDR3 totals 13 residues. Looked up from germline, CDR1 is MNHEY and CDR2 is SVGAGI. Losses at the gene ends were 10 bases for V and 5 bases for J; bases not matched to a gene: 10. The CDR3: CATAGGLLHEQYF. The CDR3 region has the DNA TGTGCCACCGCAGGGGGCTTGCTCCACGAGCAGTACTTC.

This clone has just one count. V and J are TRBV10-1 and TRBJ1-1; no definite D call. CDR3 length: 15 amino acids. V dropped 2 bases and J dropped 4 bases, with 14 bases sitting between them. CDR1 is WNHNN and CDR2 is SYGVQD in the germline V gene (reference sequence). CDR3 residues: CASSERISPPTEAFF. The CDR3 coding sequence is TGCGCCAGCAGTGAGAGGATCTCTCCCCCCACTGAAGCTTTCTTT.

The V and J genes are TRBV7-2 and TRBJ2-2; D is uncertain. CDR1 and CDR2 (germline): SGHTA, FQGNSA. The CDR3 has 16 amino acids. Trimming shortened V by 0 bases and J by 4 bases, and 12 bases separated the two germline ends. The CDR3 sequence is CASSLAGSWGTGELFF. DNA of the CDR3: TGTGCCAGCAGCTTAGCGGGATCTTGGGGCACCGGGGAGCTGTTTTTT.

This clone was seen a handful of times. The CDR3 loop is CASSSRDRGRQYF. Written as DNA, the CDR3 is TGTGCCAGCAGCTCCCGGGACAGGGGGCGGCAGTACTTC. This chain uses TRBV5-4 with TRBJ2-7, with 12 bases fitting TRBD1. The length of the CDR3 is 13 residues. Germline V gene sequence: CDR1 SGHNT, CDR2 YYREEE (reference sequence). V was clipped by 3 bases and J by 9 bases; unmatched bases: 4.

V gene TRBV7-2 combines with J gene TRBJ2-1, with unresolved D. The CDR3 has 11 amino acids. V was cut by 3 bases and J by 13 bases, with 10 bases left in between. Germline V gene lookup returns CDR1 SGHTA and CDR2 FQGNSA. The chain's CDR3 is CASSFTDFQFF. The CDR3 DNA reads as TGTGCCAGCAGCTTTACAGATTTTCAGTTCTTC.

This rearrangement joins TRBV9 to TRBJ2-7; TRBD1 or TRBD2 may be the D gene (5 bases each). V was trimmed by 4 bases and J by 0 bases, leaving 14 bases between them. The CDR3 loop spans 15 amino acids. Germline V gene lookup returns CDR1 SGDLS and CDR2 YYNGEE. The CDR3 DNA follows: TGTGCCAGCAGCTACCGGGACGGAGCCTCCTACGAGCAGTACTTC. Translation: CASSYRDGASYEQYF.

This chain links TRBV6-6 with TRBJ1-1, with D perhaps TRBD1 (6 bases). This CDR3 has 15 residues. Germline V gene data show CDR1 as MNHNY and CDR2 as SVGAGI (reference sequence). The V end lost 6 bases, the J end lost 0 bases, and 14 bases lay between the germline ends. CDR3 amino acids: CASRQQGGVNTEAFF. The CDR3 DNA sequence: TGTGCCAGCAGACAGCAAGGGGGAGTGAACACTGAAGCTTTCTTT.

The chain uses TRBV19 and TRBJ1-5; D gene unclear. Trimming removed 6 bases from V and 1 base from J, with 16 bases in between. CDR1 is LNHDA, CDR2 SQIVND, per germline (reference sequence). CDR3 length: 16 residues. DNA of the CDR3: TGTGCCAGTAGGCTGACGGGCCGTATAAGCAATCAGCCCCAGCATTTT. This translates into CASRLTGRISNQPQHF. Full variable domain (missing parts from reference TRBV19 and TRBJ1-5): DGGITQSPKYLFRKEGQNVTLSCEQNLNHDAMYWYRQDPGQGLRLIYYSQIVNDFQKGDIAEGYSVSREKKESFPLTVTSAQKNPTAFYLCASRLTGRISNQPQHFGDGTRLSIL.

The chain links TRBV19 to TRBJ1-1; TRBD1 matches 9 bases. Germline trimming cut 5 bases from V and 0 bases from J; bases unmatched to any gene: 4. Germline values: CDR1 LNHDA, CDR2 SQIVND (reference sequence). This CDR3 spans 15 amino acids. The CDR3 DNA follows: TGTGCCAGTAGTCGGGACAGGGTCATGAACACTGAAGCTTTCTTT. Residues: CASSRDRVMNTEAFF.

The chain joins TRBV19 to TRBJ2-4; 8 positions match TRBD1. The germline V gene encodes CDR1 LNHDA and CDR2 SQIVND (reference sequence). The ends lost 6 bases at V and 2 bases at J; junction bases unmatched: 15. The CDR3 covers 18 residues. This CDR3 is CASSREVTSRGPKNIQYF. In DNA, the CDR3 is TGTGCCAGTAGCCGAGAGGTAACTAGCAGGGGGCCCAAAAACATTCAGTACTTC.

This clone has only one observation. The chain couples TRBV9 to TRBJ1-1; possibly TRBD1 for D (6 bases). V was trimmed by 4 bases and J by 2 bases, leaving 12 bases between them. This CDR3 has 14 residues. The germline V gene has CDR1 SGDLS and CDR2 YYNGEE. Written as DNA, the CDR3 is TGTGCCAGCAGCCCGCGGACAGATAACACTGAAGCTTTCTTT. Protein product: CASSPRTDNTEAFF. Supplemented by reference TRBV9 and TRBJ1-1, the full variable domain reads DSGVTQTPKHLITATGQRVTLRCSPRSGDLSVYWYQQSLDQGLQFLIQYYNGEERAKGNILERFSAQQFPDLHSELNLSSLELGDSALYFCASSPRTDNTEAFFGQGTRLTVV.

This chain links TRBV21-1 with TRBJ2-2. TRBV21-1 is a listed pseudogene. This CDR3 contains 18 residues. In DNA, the CDR3 is TGTGCCAGCAGCAAAGATCCGGTTTGTGGATATTCCTCCGGGGAGCTGTTTTTT. Amino acid sequence: CASSKDPVCGYSSGELFF.

V usage is TRBV29-1 and J usage is TRBJ2-3; D is possibly TRBD2 (5 bases). V was cut by 7 bases and J by 3 bases, with 14 bases left in between. The CDR3 has 13 residues. Germline V gene sequence: CDR1 SQVTM, CDR2 ANQGSEA. The CDR3, as DNA: TGCAGCGGTTACGGGGATAGGACAGATACGCAGTATTTT. Residues: CSGYGDRTDTQYF.

This sequence joins TRBV28 and TRBJ1-2; the match to TRBD1 covers 7 bases. Germline V lookup: CDR1 MDHEN, CDR2 SYDVKM. The V gene end was trimmed by 6 bases and the J gene end by 3 bases; junction bases not matched to a gene: 10. This CDR3 spans 15 amino acids. This CDR3 reads CASSPGQVLHYGYTF. The CDR3 DNA sequence: TGTGCCAGCAGCCCCGGACAGGTATTGCACTATGGCTACACCTTC.

The chain links TRBV28 to TRBJ2-7, with D unclear. In germline, CDR1 is MDHEN, CDR2 SYDVKM. V dropped 3 bases and J dropped 3 bases, with 6 bases sitting between them. This CDR3 spans 12 amino acids. The CDR3 here is CASSFPYYEQYF. The CDR3 DNA follows: TGTGCCAGCAGTTTCCCCTACTACGAGCAGTACTTC. The full variable domain, completed using reference TRBV28 and TRBJ2-7, is DVKVTQSSRYLVKRTGEKVFLECVQDMDHENMFWYRQDPGLGLRLIYFSYDVKMKEKGDIPEGYSVSREKKERFSLILESASTNQTSMYLCASSFPYYEQYFGPGTRLTVT.

This clone was seen more than once but under ten times. V usage is TRBV7-9 and J usage is TRBJ1-2, with D unresolved. Germline V gives CDR1 SEHNR, CDR2 FQNEAQ (reference sequence). This CDR3 is 12 amino acids long. Trimming pared 0 bases from V and 8 bases from J, leaving 7 bases between. CDR3 sequence: CASSLADRGYTF. As DNA, the CDR3 is TGTGCCAGCAGCTTAGCTGATAGGGGCTACACCTTC.

The DNA for the CDR3 is TGTGCCAGTATCAAATGGCGCACTGAAGCTTTCTTT. Protein sequence: CASIKWRTEAFF. The chain joins TRBV19 to TRBJ1-1; D gene unclear. Trimming removed 7 bases from V and 4 bases from J, with 10 bases in between. The CDR3 sequence is 12 residues long. From germline, CDR1 is LNHDA and CDR2 SQIVND (reference sequence).